This is a list of T cell receptor beta chains from one sample in a study of early T cells in non-severe SARS-CoV-2 infection. TCRdb re-called the 5' RACE reads through MiXCR, storing one row per CDR3 protein. The sample holds around 30,000 distinct CDR3 sequences, roughly 4% seen once. Sequencing used whole blood. All receptors derive from an adult who was a healthcare worker with PCR-confirmed SARS-CoV-2 infection or an uninfected control (not recorded which). CDR3s include the opening cysteine and the closing phenylalanine or tryptophan. A D gene is named only where the DNA matches it firmly. Size is stated for part of the rows, as once, few or many counts, or as a class when the clone is expanded.

v_call d_call cdr3_length clone_size cdr3_aa
TRBV28 TRBD2 20 many CASSLVDGLADTSSTDTQYF
TRBV29-1 NA 12 many CSVPTINTEAFF
TRBV2 NA 17 many CASWMWRGGGSTDTQYF
TRBV5-5 TRBD2 13 many CASRLAGADTQYF
TRBV7-3 TRBD2 15 many CASSMTSGSANEQFF
TRBV6-4 TRBD2 16 many CASSDLAGGPTDTQYF
TRBV6-2/TRBV6-3 TRBD2 15 many CASRASGRVKNIQYF
TRBV7-2 TRBD2 15 NA CASSSRPGTSGRGFF
TRBV4-2 NA 12 NA CASSRREYEQYF
TRBV29-1 NA 13 many CSVEGGSALEQYF
TRBV15 NA 13 NA CATSVGDEETQYF
TRBV5-1 NA 14 NA CASSEAGPEETQYF
TRBV7-9 TRBD2 16 NA CASSLSSSGYYNEQFF
TRBV2 NA 15 few CASSQSGHLSDGYTF
TRBV6-6 NA 11 many CASSYDETQYF
TRBV11-3 TRBD2 12 many CASSAGEDTQYF
TRBV5-4 TRBD1 15 many CASSWGQGAQNEQYF
TRBV27 NA 13 many CASSPSIGPEQYF
TRBV7-9 NA 15 many CASSLAAARTDTQYF
TRBV6-2/TRBV6-3 NA 13 many CASIYPGALEAFF